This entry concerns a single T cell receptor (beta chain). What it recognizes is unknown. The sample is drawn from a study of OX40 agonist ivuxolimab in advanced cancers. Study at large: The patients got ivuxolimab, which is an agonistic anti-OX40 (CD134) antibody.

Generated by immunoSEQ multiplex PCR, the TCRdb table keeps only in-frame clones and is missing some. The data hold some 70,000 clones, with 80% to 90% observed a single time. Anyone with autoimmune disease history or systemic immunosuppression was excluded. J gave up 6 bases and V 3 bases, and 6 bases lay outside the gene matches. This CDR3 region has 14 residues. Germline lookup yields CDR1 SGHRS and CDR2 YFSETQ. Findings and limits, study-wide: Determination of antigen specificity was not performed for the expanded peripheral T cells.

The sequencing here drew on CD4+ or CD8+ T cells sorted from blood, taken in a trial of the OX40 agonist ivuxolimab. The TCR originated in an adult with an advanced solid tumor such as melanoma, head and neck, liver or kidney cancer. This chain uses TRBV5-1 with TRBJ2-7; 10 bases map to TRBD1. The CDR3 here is CASSSGTGASEQYF. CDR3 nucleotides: TGCGCCAGCAGCTCCGGGACAGGGGCCTCCGAGCAGTACTTC.